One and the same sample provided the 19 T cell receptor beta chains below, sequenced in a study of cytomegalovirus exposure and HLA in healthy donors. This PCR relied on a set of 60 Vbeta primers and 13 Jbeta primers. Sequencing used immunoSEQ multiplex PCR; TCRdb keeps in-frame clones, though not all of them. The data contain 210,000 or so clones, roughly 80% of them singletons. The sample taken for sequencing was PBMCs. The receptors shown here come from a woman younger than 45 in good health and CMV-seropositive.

CDR3 in amino acids: CSVVLLPSEPTDTQYF. The CDR3 nucleotides read TGCAGCGTTGTTTTACTCCCTAGCGAGCCCACAGATACGCAGTATTTT. The chain combines TRBV29-1 with TRBJ2-3; TRBD2 might be the D (6 bases). The CDR3 extends over 16 amino acids. Germline V gene data show CDR1 as SQVTM and CDR2 as ANQGSEA. Trimming stripped 4 bases from V and 2 bases from J, with 19 bases between.

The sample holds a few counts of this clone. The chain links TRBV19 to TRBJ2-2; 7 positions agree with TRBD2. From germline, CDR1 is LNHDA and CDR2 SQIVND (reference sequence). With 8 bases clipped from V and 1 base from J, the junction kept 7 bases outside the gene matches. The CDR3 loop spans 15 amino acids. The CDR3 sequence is CASEGPGGNTGELFF. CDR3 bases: TGTGCCAGTGAGGGGCCGGGAGGGAACACCGGGGAGCTGTTTTTT.

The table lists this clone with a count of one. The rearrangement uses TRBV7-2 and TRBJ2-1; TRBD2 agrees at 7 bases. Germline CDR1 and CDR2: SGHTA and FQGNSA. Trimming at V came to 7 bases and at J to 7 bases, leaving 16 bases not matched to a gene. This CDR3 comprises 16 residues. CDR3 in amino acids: CASTLTGGGPLNEQFF. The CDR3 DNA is TGTGCCAGCACCCTTACGGGGGGAGGACCACTAAATGAGCAGTTCTTC.

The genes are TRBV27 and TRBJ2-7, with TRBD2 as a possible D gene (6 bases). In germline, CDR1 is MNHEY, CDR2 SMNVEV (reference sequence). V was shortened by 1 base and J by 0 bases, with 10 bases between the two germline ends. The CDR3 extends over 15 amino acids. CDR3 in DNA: TGTGCCAGCAGTTTATTAACCGGGAGCTCCTACGAGCAGTACTTC. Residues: CASSLLTGSSYEQYF.

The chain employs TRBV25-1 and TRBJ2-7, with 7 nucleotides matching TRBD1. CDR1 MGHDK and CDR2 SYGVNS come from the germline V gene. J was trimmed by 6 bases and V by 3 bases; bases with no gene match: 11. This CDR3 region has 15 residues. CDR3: CASSESRGLYSEQYF. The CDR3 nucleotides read TGTGCCAGCAGTGAGTCGAGGGGGCTTTACAGCGAGCAGTACTTC.

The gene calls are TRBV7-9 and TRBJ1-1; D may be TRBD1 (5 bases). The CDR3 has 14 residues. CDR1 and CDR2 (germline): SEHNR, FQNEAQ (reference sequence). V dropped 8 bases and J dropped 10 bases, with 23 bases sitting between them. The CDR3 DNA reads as TGTGCCAGCCTCTATGACGGGGGAGGTACCCCAGCTTTCTTT. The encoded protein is CASLYDGGGTPAFF.

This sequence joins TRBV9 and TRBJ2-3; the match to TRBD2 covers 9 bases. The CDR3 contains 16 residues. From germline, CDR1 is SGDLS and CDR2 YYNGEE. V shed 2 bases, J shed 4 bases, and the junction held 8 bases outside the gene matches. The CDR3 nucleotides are TGTGCCAGCAGCGTCGTAGCGGGAGAATACCCAGATACGCAGTATTTT. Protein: CASSVVAGEYPDTQYF.

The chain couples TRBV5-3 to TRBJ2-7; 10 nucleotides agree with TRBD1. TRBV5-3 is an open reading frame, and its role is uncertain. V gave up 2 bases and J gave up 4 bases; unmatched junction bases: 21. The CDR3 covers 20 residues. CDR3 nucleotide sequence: TGTGCCAGAAGCTTCCCCTCTCCGGGACAGGGGAGGTTAGTGGGTTACGAGCAGTACTTC. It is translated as CARSFPSPGQGRLVGYEQYF.

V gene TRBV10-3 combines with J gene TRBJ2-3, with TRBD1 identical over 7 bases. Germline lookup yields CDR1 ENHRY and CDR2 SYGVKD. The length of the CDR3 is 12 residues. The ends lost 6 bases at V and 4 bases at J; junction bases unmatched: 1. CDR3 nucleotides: TGTGCCATCAGGGGGACAGCAGATACGCAGTATTTT. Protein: CAIRGTADTQYF.

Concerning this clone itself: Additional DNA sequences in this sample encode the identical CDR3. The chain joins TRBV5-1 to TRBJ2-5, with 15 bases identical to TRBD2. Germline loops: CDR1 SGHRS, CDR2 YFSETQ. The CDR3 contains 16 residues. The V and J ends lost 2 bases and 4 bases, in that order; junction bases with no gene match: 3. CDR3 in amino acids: CASSLGLAGGGETQYF. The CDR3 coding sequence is TGCGCCAGCAGCTTAGGACTAGCGGGAGGGGGAGAGACCCAGTACTTC.

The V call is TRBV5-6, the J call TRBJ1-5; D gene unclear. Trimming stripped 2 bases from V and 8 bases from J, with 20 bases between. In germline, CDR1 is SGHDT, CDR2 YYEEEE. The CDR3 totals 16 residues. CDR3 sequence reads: CASSFTQGRPAEPQHF. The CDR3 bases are TGTGCCAGCAGCTTTACCCAAGGGAGGCCCGCTGAGCCCCAGCATTTT.

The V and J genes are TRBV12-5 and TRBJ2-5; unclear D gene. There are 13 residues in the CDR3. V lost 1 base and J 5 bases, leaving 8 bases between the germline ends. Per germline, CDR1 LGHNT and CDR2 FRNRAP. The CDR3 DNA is TGTGCTAGTGGTTTGGCCCCCTATGAGACCCAGTACTTC. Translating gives CASGLAPYETQYF.

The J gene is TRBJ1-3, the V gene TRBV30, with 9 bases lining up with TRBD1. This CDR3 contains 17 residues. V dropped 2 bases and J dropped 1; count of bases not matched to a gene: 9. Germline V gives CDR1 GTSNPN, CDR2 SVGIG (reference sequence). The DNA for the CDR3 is TGTGCCTGGAGTAGAAAGGGACAGGGAGTTTCTGGAAACACCATATATTTT. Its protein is CAWSRKGQGVSGNTIYF.

The CDR3 protein is CASSLNPPIVEGYTF. CDR3 nucleotide sequence: TGTGCCAGCAGCTTAAATCCCCCCATAGTTGAGGGCTACACCTTC. The chain links TRBV7-9 to TRBJ1-2; D remains ambiguous. Germline CDR1 is SEHNR and CDR2 is FQNEAQ (reference sequence). V dropped 2 bases and J dropped 8 bases, with 18 bases sitting between them. The CDR3 runs 15 residues.

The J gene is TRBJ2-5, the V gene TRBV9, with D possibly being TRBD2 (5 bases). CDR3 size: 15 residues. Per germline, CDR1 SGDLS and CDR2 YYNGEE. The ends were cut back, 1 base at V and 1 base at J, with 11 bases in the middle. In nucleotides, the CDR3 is TGTGCCAGCAGCGTATCGGCTAGCCTCCAAGAGACCCAGTACTTC. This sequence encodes CASSVSASLQETQYF.

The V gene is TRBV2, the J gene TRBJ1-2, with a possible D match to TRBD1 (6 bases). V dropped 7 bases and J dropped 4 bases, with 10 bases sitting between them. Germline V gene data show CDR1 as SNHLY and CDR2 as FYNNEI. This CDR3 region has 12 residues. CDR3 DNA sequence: TGTGCCAGCACCAAAGGGGGCTATGGCTACACCTTC. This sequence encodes CASTKGGYGYTF. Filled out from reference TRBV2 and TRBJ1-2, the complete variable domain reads EPEVTQTPSHQVTQMGQEVILRCVPISNHLYFYWYRQILGQKVEFLVSFYNNEISEKSEIFDDQFSVERPDGSNFTLKIRSTKLEDSAMYFCASTKGGYGYTFGSGTRLTVV.

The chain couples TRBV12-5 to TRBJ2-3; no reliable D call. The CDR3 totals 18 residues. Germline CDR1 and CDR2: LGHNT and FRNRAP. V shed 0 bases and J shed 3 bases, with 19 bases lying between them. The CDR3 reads CASGLVDVYEELTDTQYF. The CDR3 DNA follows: TGTGCTAGTGGTTTGGTAGATGTGTATGAGGAATTGACAGATACGCAGTATTTT.

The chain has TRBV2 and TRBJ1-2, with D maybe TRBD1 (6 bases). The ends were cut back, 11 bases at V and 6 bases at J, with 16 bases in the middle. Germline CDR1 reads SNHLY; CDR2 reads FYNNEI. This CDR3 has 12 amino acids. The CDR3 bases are TGTGCCGGGAACAGGGCAGGAGATGGCTACACCTTC. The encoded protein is CAGNRAGDGYTF.

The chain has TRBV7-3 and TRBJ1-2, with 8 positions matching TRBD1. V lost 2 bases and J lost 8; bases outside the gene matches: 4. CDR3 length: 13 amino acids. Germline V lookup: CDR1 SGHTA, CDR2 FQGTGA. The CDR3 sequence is CASSLPTGEGYTF. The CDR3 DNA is TGTGCCAGCAGCTTACCGACAGGGGAGGGCTACACCTTC.